This T cell receptor beta chain was retrieved from a study of neurological immune-mediated disorders. The cDNA was synthesized by means of template-switch 5'RACE, which was carried out with 10-nucleotide random UMIs. MiXCR was run by TCRdb on the 5' RACE reads, yielding one entry per CDR3 protein. The data contain around 46,000 distinct CDR3 sequences, just under 4.5% of them singletons. The CDR3 totals 13 residues. The V end lost 9 bases, the J end lost 2 bases, and 12 bases lay between the germline ends. This clonotype was found many times. This chain joins TRBV12-3 or TRBV12-4 and TRBJ2-3, with unresolved D. This TCR came from a woman aged 60 to 75 with multiple sclerosis. The sample consisted of PBMCs. The CDR3: CASTYEVTDTQYF. In DNA, the CDR3 is TGTGCCAGTACTTACGAGGTCACAGATACGCAGTATTTT.